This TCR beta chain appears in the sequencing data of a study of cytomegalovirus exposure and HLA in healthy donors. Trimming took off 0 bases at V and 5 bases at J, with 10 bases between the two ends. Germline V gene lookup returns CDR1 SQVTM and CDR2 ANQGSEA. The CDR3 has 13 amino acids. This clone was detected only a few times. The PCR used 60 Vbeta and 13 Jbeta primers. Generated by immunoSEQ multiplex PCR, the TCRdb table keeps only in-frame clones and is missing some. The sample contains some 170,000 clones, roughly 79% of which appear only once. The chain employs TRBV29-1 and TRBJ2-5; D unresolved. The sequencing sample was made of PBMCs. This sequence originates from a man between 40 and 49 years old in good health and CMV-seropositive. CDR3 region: CSVEDRRSETQYF. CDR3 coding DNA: TGCAGCGTTGAAGATCGCCGGTCCGAGACCCAGTACTTC.